Below, 8 T cell receptor beta chains from the same sample are listed, as sequenced in a study of T cell changes during pregnancy in multiple sclerosis. Clones were read by immunoSEQ multiplex PCR, and TCRdb kept only the in-frame ones, dropping some. The sample consists of about 75,000 clones, 75% to 95% of them appearing once. Here the sequenced sample was CD4+ T cells from peripheral blood mononuclear cells, taken before pregnancy. Every receptor here comes from a female donor with multiple sclerosis, enrolled in a pregnancy study.

V is TRBV10-3 and J is TRBJ1-5, with D unclear. V was cut by 10 bases and J by 4 bases, with 14 bases left in between. The CDR3 has 13 residues. Germline CDR1 reads ENHRY; CDR2 reads SYGVKD. CDR3 DNA: TGTGCCACCATAAGCCAACTTAATCAGCCCCAGCATTTT. It translates to CATISQLNQPQHF.

CDR3 amino acids: CASSPREGAATNEKLFF. For the CDR3, the DNA is TGTGCCAGCTCACCCCGGGAGGGAGCCGCAACTAATGAAAAACTGTTTTTT. This chain links TRBV18 with TRBJ1-4; the D is unclear. Trimming cost V 3 bases and J 0 bases, with 14 bases left between them. Per germline, CDR1 KGHSH and CDR2 LQKENI. This CDR3 has 17 amino acids. The variable domain in full, completed from reference TRBV18 and TRBJ1-4, reads NAGVMQNPRHLVRRRGQEARLRCSPMKGHSHVYWYRQLPEEGLKFMVYLQKENIIDESGMPKERFSAEFPKEGPSILRIQQVVRGDSAAYFCASSPREGAATNEKLFFGSGTQLSVL.

This clone has just one count. DNA for the CDR3: TGTGCCAGTAGTCCACGGGACAGAGACTATGGCTACACCTTC. It is translated as CASSPRDRDYGYTF. The chain couples TRBV19 to TRBJ1-2; 7 nucleotides agree with TRBD1. This CDR3 is built from 14 residues. Germline V gives CDR1 LNHDA, CDR2 SQIVND (reference sequence). The V segment lost 5 bases and the J segment 3 bases; nucleotides outside the gene matches: 6.

The chain links TRBV19 to TRBJ1-2; 8 bases are a match to TRBD1. The CDR3 runs 15 residues. The V and J ends lost 4 bases and 4 bases, in that order; junction bases with no gene match: 8. Per the germline V gene, CDR1 is LNHDA and CDR2 is SQIVND (reference sequence). DNA of the CDR3: TGTGCCAGTAGTAGATTGTCAGGGGGCGGCTATGGCTACACCTTC. Its translation is CASSRLSGGGYGYTF.

V is TRBV28 and J is TRBJ2-6, with D maybe TRBD2 (5 bases). CDR1 and CDR2 from the germline V gene are MDHEN and SYDVKM. With 1 base removed from V and 0 bases from J, the gap between germline ends came to 16 bases. The CDR3 covers 19 residues. The CDR3: CASSLSIDRTRSGANVLTF. The CDR3 DNA follows: TGTGCCAGCAGTTTATCCATCGACCGGACTCGCTCTGGGGCCAACGTCCTGACTTTC. Supplemented by reference TRBV28 and TRBJ2-6, the full variable domain reads DVKVTQSSRYLVKRTGEKVFLECVQDMDHENMFWYRQDPGLGLRLIYFSYDVKMKEKGDIPEGYSVSREKKERFSLILESASTNQTSMYLCASSLSIDRTRSGANVLTFGAGSRLTVL.

This chain uses TRBV7-9 with TRBJ1-6; TRBD1 matches at 9 bases. The CDR3 is 16 amino acids. J lost 7 bases, V lost 0 bases, and 4 bases had no gene match. Per germline, CDR1 SEHNR and CDR2 FQNEAQ (reference sequence). The CDR3 here is CASSLAVGQGNSPLHF. In nucleotides, the CDR3 is TGTGCCAGCAGCTTAGCGGTAGGACAGGGGAATTCACCCCTCCACTTT. Using reference TRBV7-9 and TRBJ1-6 for the parts outside the CDR3, the full variable domain is DTGVSQNPRHKITKRGQNVTFRCDPISEHNRLYWYRQTLGQGPEFLTYFQNEAQLEKSRLLSDRFSAERPKGSFSTLEIQRTEQGDSAMYLCASSLAVGQGNSPLHFGNGTRLTVT.

The chain joins TRBV5-4 to TRBJ2-3; unclear D gene. Trimming removed 1 base from V and 0 bases from J, with 6 bases in between. Germline values: CDR1 SGHNT, CDR2 YYREEE (reference sequence). The CDR3 is 14 residues long. The CDR3 region is CASSLPSSTDTQYF. The CDR3 DNA sequence: TGTGCCAGCAGCTTGCCCAGTAGCACAGATACGCAGTATTTT.

This chain uses TRBV10-3 with TRBJ2-3, with 7 bases aligning to TRBD2. CDR1 ENHRY and CDR2 SYGVKD come from the germline V gene. The CDR3 is 20 amino acids. Unmatched junction bases numbered 17, after V lost 0 bases and J lost 2 bases. CDR3 DNA sequence: TGTGCCATCAGTGAGTCGGCACCAAATAGCGGGTCGTCCAACACAGATACGCAGTATTTT. This encodes CAISESAPNSGSSNTDTQYF.